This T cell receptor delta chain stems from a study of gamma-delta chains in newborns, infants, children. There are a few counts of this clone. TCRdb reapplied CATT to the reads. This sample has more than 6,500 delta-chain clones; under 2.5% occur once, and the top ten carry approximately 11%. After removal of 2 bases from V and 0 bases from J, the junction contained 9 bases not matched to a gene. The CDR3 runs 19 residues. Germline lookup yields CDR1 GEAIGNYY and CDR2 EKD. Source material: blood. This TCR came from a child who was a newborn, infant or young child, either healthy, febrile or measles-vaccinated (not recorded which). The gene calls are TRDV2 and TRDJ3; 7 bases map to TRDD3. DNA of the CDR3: TGTGCCTGTGACAGGACCCTGGGGGCGAGCTCCTGGGACACCCGACAGATGTTTTTC. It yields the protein CACDRTLGASSWDTRQMFF.